One and the same sample provided the 30 T cell receptor beta chains below, sequenced in a study of T cells in Graves' hyperthyroidism and ophthalmopathy. Authors of the study amplified TCR beta CDR3 regions from RNA transcripts. TCR CDR3 regions were first amplified by RT-PCR with HTBI primers. MiXCR, applied by TCRdb to the multiplex PCR reads, yields one record per CDR3 protein. The sample records roughly 650,000 distinct CDR3 sequences, about a sixth being singletons. The source material was blood. These receptors were taken from a woman aged 40 to 55 with Graves' ophthalmopathy.

This clonotype was observed at least ten times. V is TRBV18 and J is TRBJ2-1; perhaps D is TRBD1 or TRBD2 (5 bases each). This CDR3 has 14 residues. V lost 4 bases and J lost 5, with 12 bases in between. Germline CDR1 reads KGHSH; CDR2 reads LQKENI. CDR3 residues: CASSLGTGNNEQFF. CDR3 nucleotide sequence: TGTGCCAGCTCACTCGGGACGGGAAACAATGAGCAGTTCTTC.

Only one count was recorded for this clonotype. Compared with germline, one end of the junction differs, possibly owing to a read error. V and J are TRBV6-1 and TRBJ2-1, with TRBD2 identical over 8 bases. The CDR3 spans 15 residues. CDR1 and CDR2 from the germline V gene are MNHNS and SASEGT. Here the CDR3 DNA reads TGTGTCAGCAGAACCGGGCTAGCGGGCTACAATGAGCAGTTCTTC. Translation: CVSRTGLAGYNEQFF.

This clonotype was detected a few times. This rearrangement joins TRBV12-3 or TRBV12-4 to TRBJ2-2; 10 bases are shared with TRBD1. The J segment lost 4 bases and the V segment lost 3 bases, leaving 5 bases of the junction unmatched. The CDR3 runs to 16 residues. Here the CDR3 reads CASSFRTGGTTGELFF. The CDR3, as DNA: TGTGCCAGCAGTTTTAGGACAGGGGGTACCACCGGGGAGCTGTTTTTT.

In this sample, this clonotype turned up many times. As the CDR3 is not closed by the conserved phenylalanine or tryptophan, this likely results from a read error. The genes are TRBV7-8 and TRBJ1-1; no definite D call. The CDR3 has 13 amino acids. Germline V gene lookup returns CDR1 SGHVS and CDR2 FQNEAQ. V was shortened by 2 bases and J by 5 bases, with 9 bases between the two germline ends. Written as DNA, the CDR3 is TGTGCCAGCAGCTTATATCCCCAGACTGAAGCTTTCCTT. Amino acid sequence: CASSLYPQTEAFL.

This clonotype was observed at least ten times. V usage is TRBV3-1 and J usage is TRBJ2-7; no clear D gene. The CDR3 length is 14 residues. In germline, CDR1 is LGHDT, CDR2 YNNKEL (reference sequence). The V end lost 0 bases, the J end lost 3 bases, and 9 bases lay between the germline ends. CDR3 in amino acids: CASSQDLVGYEQYF. The CDR3 region has the DNA TGTGCCAGCAGCCAAGATTTAGTAGGCTACGAGCAGTACTTC.

The chain couples TRBV7-9 to TRBJ2-1; 8 bases are a match to TRBD2. Germline CDR1 reads SEHNR; CDR2 reads FQNEAQ (reference sequence). CDR3 length: 17 amino acids. The ends lost 5 bases at V and 8 bases at J; junction bases unmatched: 17. The CDR3 region has the DNA TGTGCCAGCAGCCCCCCAGGTACGGGGGGGATCCTAGATGAGCAGTTCTTC. This translates into CASSPPGTGGILDEQFF.

The V and J genes are TRBV12-3 or TRBV12-4 and TRBJ1-2, with a weak D call TRBD1 (6 bases). CDR3 length: 14 residues. V shed 7 bases and J shed 5 bases, with 17 bases lying between them. CDR3 nucleotide sequence: TGTGCCAGCAACCCTCAGACAGGCGGATATGGCTACACCTTC. Protein: CASNPQTGGYGYTF.

This clonotype has just a few counts. V and J are TRBV28 and TRBJ2-5; the match to TRBD2 covers 13 bases. V lost 2 bases, J lost 9 bases, and 12 bases stayed unmatched. Germline V gene lookup returns CDR1 MDHEN and CDR2 SYDVKM. This CDR3 is built from 17 residues. The CDR3 nucleotides read TGTGCCAGCAGTTTAAGAACTAGCGGGAGGGCCTGGGGGGCCCAGTACTTC. Translation gives CASSLRTSGRAWGAQYF.

This clonotype was observed a few times. This rearrangement joins TRBV6-1 to TRBJ1-2; D unresolved. The germline CDR1 and CDR2 sequences are MNHNS and SASEGT. This CDR3 region has 13 residues. With 0 bases removed from V and 8 bases from J, the gap between germline ends came to 10 bases. The CDR3 DNA is TGTGCCAGCAGTGAAGCACAGATGAGGGGCTACACCTTC. Amino acid sequence: CASSEAQMRGYTF.

This clonotype has more than one count but fewer than ten. This chain joins TRBV12-3 or TRBV12-4 and TRBJ1-2, with D possibly TRBD1 on 5 matching bases. Deletions cut 3 bases from V and 8 bases from J, with 13 bases between. The CDR3 sequence is 13 residues long. The CDR3, as DNA: TGTGCCAGCAGTTTGGGGCCAACACCGGGCTACACCTTC. As protein: CASSLGPTPGYTF.

CDR3: CASSPGSGSSGRETQYF. CDR3 DNA sequence: TGTGCCAGCAGCCCAGGTAGCGGGAGTAGTGGGCGAGAGACCCAGTACTTC. The gene calls are TRBV7-8 and TRBJ2-5; 9 nucleotides align to TRBD2. With 5 bases clipped from V and 4 bases from J, the junction kept 14 bases outside the gene matches. The length of the CDR3 is 17 residues. Germline values: CDR1 SGHVS, CDR2 FQNEAQ.

This clonotype was seen many times. This rearrangement joins TRBV12-3 or TRBV12-4 to TRBJ1-1, with D hard to call. This CDR3 is 13 amino acids long. Between the trimmed V and J ends, which lost 4 bases and 2 bases, there was a span of 8 bases. The CDR3 spells CASSWTDNTEAFF. The CDR3 coding sequence is TGTGCCAGCAGTTGGACGGACAACACTGAAGCTTTCTTT.

The gene calls are TRBV5-4 and TRBJ1-4; TRBD1 agrees at 7 bases. CDR1 SGHNT and CDR2 YYREEE come from the germline V gene (reference sequence). The CDR3 is made up of 15 amino acids. The trim removed 4 bases at V and 7 bases at J, leaving 10 bases unmatched. Here the CDR3 reads CASSNRDRAGEKLFF. In nucleotides, the CDR3 is TGTGCCAGCAGCAATCGGGACAGAGCCGGTGAAAAACTGTTTTTT.

This chain joins TRBV6-1 and TRBJ2-7, with D perhaps assigned TRBD1 or TRBD2 (5 bases each). The CDR3 is 14 residues long. Trimming shortened V by 7 bases and J by 0 bases, and 13 bases separated the two germline ends. Germline lookup yields CDR1 MNHNS and CDR2 SASEGT. The CDR3 here is CASINWGSSYEQYF. CDR3 bases: TGTGCCAGCATAAACTGGGGGAGCTCCTACGAGCAGTACTTC.

On this clonotype itself: A much bigger clone sits one base away, suggesting this may be a read error. The rearrangement joins TRBV20-1 to TRBJ2-3, with 11 bases identical to TRBD2. The CDR3 extends over 16 amino acids. Germline V gene sequence: CDR1 DFQATT, CDR2 SNEGSKA (reference sequence). The CDR3 bases are TGCAGTCCTAGAGTAGCGGGGGGGGGTAGCACAGATACGCAGTATTTT. Translated: CSPRVAGGGSTDTQYF.

The chain recombines TRBV4-2 with TRBJ1-2; TRBD1 agrees at 7 bases. V was clipped by 0 bases and J by 3 bases; unmatched bases: 4. From germline, CDR1 is LGHNA and CDR2 YNFKEQ. CDR3 length: 15 residues. The CDR3 reads CASSQDQGVYYGYTF. The CDR3 nucleotides read TGTGCCAGCAGCCAAGATCAGGGGGTTTACTATGGCTACACCTTC.

There are many counts of this clonotype. The genes are TRBV6-2 or TRBV6-3 and TRBJ2-6; D remains ambiguous. The germline V gene encodes CDR1 MNHEY and CDR2 SVGEGT. The CDR3 has 15 amino acids. V was clipped by 0 bases and J by 0 bases, with 3 bases between them. This CDR3 reads CASSYSSSGANVLTF. CDR3 DNA sequence: TGTGCCAGCAGTTACTCGAGCTCTGGGGCCAACGTCCTGACTTTC.

The chain is built from TRBV4-1 and TRBJ1-4; D uncertain. With 4 bases removed from V and 7 bases from J, the gap between germline ends came to 10 bases. The germline gives CDR1 MGHRA, CDR2 YSYEKL. This CDR3 spans 13 amino acids. CDR3 in amino acids: CASSLIVSEKLFF. The CDR3 DNA is TGCGCCAGCAGCCTCATCGTTAGTGAAAAACTGTTTTTT.

The CDR3 DNA follows: TGTGCCAGCAGGCGGCGAGCTTACACCGGGGAGCTGTTTTTT. This encodes CASRRRAYTGELFF. The chain couples TRBV7-9 to TRBJ2-2; D remains unclear. The CDR3 has 14 amino acids. Germline CDR1 SEHNR, CDR2 FQNEAQ (reference sequence). The V end lost 6 bases, the J end lost 3 bases, and 11 bases lay between the germline ends.

This clonotype showed up many times. The chain uses TRBV28 and TRBJ1-1; no reliable D call. Germline CDR1 reads MDHEN; CDR2 reads SYDVKM. V was shortened by 8 bases and J by 0 bases, with 16 bases between the two germline ends. This CDR3 is 15 amino acids long. DNA of the CDR3: TGTGCCAGCCTCCCGGCGCGCCCGATGAACACTGAAGCTTTCTTT. Protein: CASLPARPMNTEAFF.

The chain couples TRBV11-2 to TRBJ1-2, with D hard to call. Germline CDR1 is SGHAT and CDR2 is FQNNGV. V was cut by 2 bases and J by 8 bases, with 6 bases left in between. The CDR3 is 11 residues long. CDR3 amino acids: CASSLTQGYTF. CDR3 in DNA: TGTGCCAGCAGCTTAACGCAAGGCTACACCTTC.

This clonotype was counted many times. At one end, the junction sequence differs from germline, possibly due to a read error. The chain is built from TRBV12-3 or TRBV12-4 and TRBJ2-7; D call uncertain. This CDR3 region has 12 residues. CDR3 in amino acids: CASRVGPTRADF. The CDR3 nucleotides read TGTGCCAGCAGGGTCGGGCCCACACGGGCGGACTTC.

This clonotype was detected a few times. This chain joins TRBV20-1 and TRBJ2-4; 11 nucleotides agree with TRBD2. Unmatched junction bases numbered 5, after V lost 4 bases and J lost 3 bases. Germline CDR1 and CDR2: DFQATT and SNEGSKA (reference sequence). This CDR3 is built from 15 residues. Here the CDR3 DNA reads TGCAGTGCTATAGCGGGGGGGCCGGTCAAAAACATTCAGTACTTC. This encodes CSAIAGGPVKNIQYF.

J is TRBJ1-4 and V is TRBV2; D gene ambiguous. The germline V and J ends were trimmed by 6 bases and 8 bases, with 19 bases remaining between them. Germline CDR1 SNHLY, CDR2 FYNNEI. The CDR3 has 15 residues. For the CDR3, the DNA is TGTGCCAGCAGCTCTAGGGCCGATGAGTACGAAAAACTGTTTTTT. Amino acids: CASSSRADEYEKLFF.

Ten or more counts support this clonotype. This sequence joins TRBV10-3 and TRBJ2-1; 8 bases agree with TRBD2. CDR1 is ENHRY and CDR2 is SYGVKD in the germline V gene. The CDR3 contains 14 residues. Unmatched junction bases numbered 13, after V lost 11 bases and J lost 7 bases. CDR3 protein: CAVTSGSQRNEQFF. As DNA, the CDR3 is TGTGCCGTCACTAGCGGCAGCCAGAGGAATGAGCAGTTCTTC.

This clonotype was picked up many times. CDR3 amino acids: CAWSTGTGGYSPLHF. In DNA, the CDR3 is TGTGCCTGGAGCACCGGGACAGGGGGATATTCACCCCTCCACTTT. The chain uses TRBV30 and TRBJ1-6; 11 nucleotides agree with TRBD1. From germline, CDR1 is GTSNPN and CDR2 SVGIG (reference sequence). Trimming at V came to 3 bases and at J to 8 bases, leaving 6 bases not matched to a gene. This CDR3 contains 15 residues.

In this sample, this clonotype turned up many times. In DNA, the CDR3 is TGTGCCAGCAGTGGCTACTGGGGGAACACAGATACGCAGTATTTT. It encodes CASSGYWGNTDTQYF. The rearrangement uses TRBV12-3 or TRBV12-4 and TRBJ2-3; D tentatively fits TRBD1 or TRBD2 (5 bases each). This CDR3 has 15 residues. V was cut by 5 bases and J by 2 bases, with 14 bases left in between.

This clonotype showed up just a few times. The chain carries TRBV11-2 and TRBJ1-1; D ambiguous. Germline V gives CDR1 SGHAT, CDR2 FQNNGV. This CDR3 contains 16 residues. With 7 bases removed from V and 2 bases from J, the gap between germline ends came to 20 bases. The chain's CDR3 is CASTLRNWPSNTEAFF. In DNA, the CDR3 is TGTGCCAGCACCCTACGAAATTGGCCCTCCAACACTGAAGCTTTCTTT.

The CDR3 nucleotides read TGTGCCAGCAGCGCTGACAGGGGGAGCTCTGAAGCTTTCTTT. Amino acids: CASSADRGSSEAFF. This chain connects TRBV12-3 or TRBV12-4 to TRBJ1-1; 9 bases are shared with TRBD1. V lost 6 bases to trimming and J lost 6 bases; unmatched junction nucleotides: 8. The CDR3 is made up of 14 amino acids.

The chain joins TRBV28 to TRBJ2-7, with 7 bases fitting TRBD2. The ends lost 6 bases at V and 0 bases at J; junction bases unmatched: 8. The CDR3 is 15 residues long. The germline V gene has CDR1 MDHEN and CDR2 SYDVKM. Here the CDR3 reads CASREVAGSSYEQYF. CDR3 bases: TGTGCCAGCAGGGAAGTAGCGGGTAGCTCCTACGAGCAGTACTTC. Full variable domain (remainder filled in from reference TRBV28 and TRBJ2-7): DVKVTQSSRYLVKRTGEKVFLECVQDMDHENMFWYRQDPGLGLRLIYFSYDVKMKEKGDIPEGYSVSREKKERFSLILESASTNQTSMYLCASREVAGSSYEQYFGPGTRLTVT.